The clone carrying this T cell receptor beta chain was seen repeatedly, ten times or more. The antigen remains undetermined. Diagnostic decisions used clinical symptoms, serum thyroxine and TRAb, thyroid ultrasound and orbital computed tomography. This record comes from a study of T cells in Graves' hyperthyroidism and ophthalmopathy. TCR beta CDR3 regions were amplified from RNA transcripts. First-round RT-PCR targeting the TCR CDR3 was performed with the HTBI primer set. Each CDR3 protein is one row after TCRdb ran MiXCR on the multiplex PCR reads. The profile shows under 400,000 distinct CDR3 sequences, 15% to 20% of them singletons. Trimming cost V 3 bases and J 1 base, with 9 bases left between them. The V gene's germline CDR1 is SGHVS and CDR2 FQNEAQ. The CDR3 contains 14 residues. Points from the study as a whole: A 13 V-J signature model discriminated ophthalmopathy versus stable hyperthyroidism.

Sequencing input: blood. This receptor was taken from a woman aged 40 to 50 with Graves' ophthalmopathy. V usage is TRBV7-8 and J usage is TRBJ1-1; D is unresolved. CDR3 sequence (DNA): TGTGCCAGCAGCTTCCGCAGAGCGAACACTGAAGCTTTCTTT. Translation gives CASSFRRANTEAFF.